These 17 T cell receptor beta chains originate from one sample sequenced in a study of CD8+CD57+ T cells in acquired aplastic anemia. Only patients with CD8+CD57+ cell expansion on flow cytometry were chosen for sequencing. Both TCR beta VDJ combination and CDR3 sequence profiling were carried out. Genomic DNA was the template for this profiling. Each CDR3 protein gets one entry after TCRdb re-called the reads with MiXCR. The sample records under 200,000 distinct CDR3 sequences, roughly 48% being singletons. Sequences were obtained from sorted CD4+, CD8+, or CD8+CD57+ T cells (not recorded which) from PBMCs. The origin of the receptors is a human donor with aplastic anemia.

This clonotype was detected ten times or more. The chain is built from TRBV29-1 and TRBJ2-3; D remains unclear. V was pared by 0 bases and J by 0 bases, with 4 bases between. The V gene's germline CDR1 is SQVTM and CDR2 ANQGSEA. The CDR3 contains 13 residues. CDR3: CSVEETSTDTQYF. DNA of the CDR3: TGCAGCGTTGAAGAAACCAGCACAGATACGCAGTATTTT.

This clonotype was counted at least ten times. This rearrangement joins TRBV6-5 to TRBJ2-7; TRBD2 agrees at 7 bases. Germline V CDR1 and CDR2: MNHEY, SVGAGI. The CDR3 spans 15 residues. With 5 bases clipped from V and 4 bases from J, the junction kept 11 bases outside the gene matches. Written as DNA, the CDR3 is TGTGCCAGCAGTAACCCATGGGGGGGGTCATACGAGCAGTACTTC. The encoded protein is CASSNPWGGSYEQYF.

A note on this clonotype: A much larger clone differs from this one at a single base, so this may be a read error. V gene TRBV19 combines with J gene TRBJ2-2; 12 bases align to TRBD2. This CDR3 has 18 residues. Germline V lookup: CDR1 LNHDA, CDR2 SQIVND (reference sequence). CDR3 residues: CASSIGTSGNPNAGELFF. CDR3 sequence (DNA): TGTGCCAGTAGTATAGGGACTAGCGGGAATCCGAACGCCGGGGAGCTGTTTTTT.

The chain employs TRBV15 and TRBJ2-3; weak D call: TRBD2 (5 bases). Germline V gene data show CDR1 as LNHNV and CDR2 as YYDKDF (reference sequence). Trimming took 3 bases from V and 6 from J, leaving 13 bases between them. The CDR3 runs to 14 residues. The DNA for the CDR3 is TGTGCCACCAGCAGGTTATCGAGGAGGGATACGCAGTATTTT. It encodes CATSRLSRRDTQYF. Full variable domain (missing parts from reference TRBV15 and TRBJ2-3): DAMVIQNPRYQVTQFGKPVTLSCSQTLNHNVMYWYQQKSSQAPKLLFHYYDKDFNNEADTPDNFQSRRPNTSFCFLDIRSPGLGDTAMYLCATSRLSRRDTQYFGPGTRLTVL.

This clonotype was observed a single time. One base away lies a much larger clone, so this may be a sequencing read error. The chain is built from TRBV5-6 and TRBJ1-2; D gene ambiguous. Trimming shortened V by 7 bases and J by 8 bases, and 21 bases separated the two germline ends. The CDR3 has 14 residues. The germline V gene has CDR1 SGHDT and CDR2 YYEEEE. This chain's CDR3 is CASYQWKLCGGYTF. CDR3 in DNA: TGTGCCAGCTATCAGTGGAAGCTCTGCGGGGGCTACACCTTC.

This clonotype has just a few counts. The rearrangement links TRBV2 to TRBJ2-7; 8 positions agree with TRBD2. The CDR3 length is 13 residues. Germline trimming cut 6 bases from V and 7 bases from J; bases unmatched to any gene: 8. The germline V gene has CDR1 SNHLY and CDR2 FYNNEI. CDR3 sequence (DNA): TGTGCCAGCAGCTTGAGCGGGGGTACGGAGCAGTACTTC. It is translated as CASSLSGGTEQYF. The full variable domain, its missing parts supplied by reference TRBV2 and TRBJ2-7, is EPEVTQTPSHQVTQMGQEVILRCVPISNHLYFYWYRQILGQKVEFLVSFYNNEISEKSEIFDDQFSVERPDGSNFTLKIRSTKLEDSAMYFCASSLSGGTEQYFGPGTRLTVT.

This clonotype was observed at least ten times. The J gene is TRBJ1-1, the V gene TRBV7-3, with D possibly TRBD1 on 6 matching bases. This CDR3 is built from 18 residues. Between the trimmed V and J ends, which lost 1 base and 1 base, there was a span of 19 bases. From germline, CDR1 is SGHTA and CDR2 FQGTGA. The CDR3 sequence: CASSLIRGLGTRNTEAFF. The CDR3 DNA is TGTGCCAGCAGCTTAATCAGGGGACTGGGGACGAGGAACACTGAAGCTTTCTTT.

The chain carries TRBV14 and TRBJ2-7; 10 nucleotides line up with TRBD1. Germline CDR1 is SGHDN and CDR2 is FVKESK. The trim removed 1 base at V and 4 bases at J, leaving 4 bases unmatched. The CDR3 is 15 residues long. This CDR3 reads CASSQGWTGGYEQYF. The CDR3 nucleotides read TGTGCCAGCAGCCAAGGCTGGACAGGGGGATACGAGCAGTACTTC. Full variable domain (remainder filled in from reference TRBV14 and TRBJ2-7): EAGVTQFPSHSVIEKGQTVTLRCDPISGHDNLYWYRRVMGKEIKFLLHFVKESKQDESGMPNNRFLAERTGGTYSTLKVQPAELEDSGVYFCASSQGWTGGYEQYFGPGTRLTVT.

The rearrangement joins TRBV10-2 to TRBJ2-1; no clear D gene. Germline CDR1 WSHSY, CDR2 SAAADI. The germline V and J ends were trimmed by 4 bases and 6 bases, with 4 bases remaining between them. The CDR3 loop spans 11 amino acids. CDR3: CASSVSNEQFF. DNA of the CDR3: TGCGCCAGCAGTGTTAGCAATGAGCAGTTCTTC.

The chain links TRBV7-2 to TRBJ2-5; weak D call: TRBD1 (6 bases). Germline-derived CDR1 and CDR2 are SGHTA and FQGNSA. The V end was cut by 5 bases, the J end by 7 bases, with 8 bases between. This CDR3 comprises 11 residues. The CDR3 nucleotides read TGTGCCAGCAGCCCGACAGGGACCCAGTACTTC. This codes for CASSPTGTQYF. Combining the CDR3 with reference TRBV7-2 and TRBJ2-5 gives the whole variable domain GAGVSQSPSNKVTEKGKDVELRCDPISGHTALYWYRQSLGQGLEFLIYFQGNSAPDKSGLPSDRFSAERTGGSVSTLTIQRTQQEDSAVYLCASSPTGTQYFGPGTRLLVL.

The DNA of the CDR3 is TGTGCCAGCAACAGCGGGAGTACTTACGAGCAGTACTTC. It specifies CASNSGSTYEQYF. The chain uses TRBV25-1 and TRBJ2-7; 8 bases are shared with TRBD2. This CDR3 region has 13 residues. In germline, CDR1 is MGHDK, CDR2 SYGVNS. Germline trimming cut 7 bases from V and 4 bases from J; bases unmatched to any gene: 6.

The chain employs TRBV19 and TRBJ1-2; D not certain. Germline CDR1 is LNHDA and CDR2 is SQIVND (reference sequence). There are 11 residues in the CDR3. The CDR3 DNA sequence: TGTGGTACAAGCCTCTACTATGGCTACACCTTC. Translation: CGTSLYYGYTF.

This clonotype has ten or more counts. V is TRBV20-1 and J is TRBJ2-3, with a possible D match to TRBD1 (5 bases). V lost 3 bases and J lost 4, with 11 bases in between. This CDR3 has 13 amino acids. Germline lookup yields CDR1 DFQATT and CDR2 SNEGSKA (reference sequence). CDR3 nucleotide sequence: TGCAGTGCTAGTCTCCTGGGGCCAGATACGCAGTATTTT. Its protein is CSASLLGPDTQYF.

V is TRBV30 and J is TRBJ1-1; D unresolved. Germline V gene data show CDR1 as GTSNPN and CDR2 as SVGIG (reference sequence). CDR3 length: 13 residues. Trimming took off 0 bases at V and 0 bases at J, with 5 bases between the two ends. DNA of the CDR3: TGTGCCTGGAGTGTAACGGTGAACACTGAAGCTTTCTTT. Its protein is CAWSVTVNTEAFF.

The chain combines TRBV9 with TRBJ2-3; D is possibly TRBD1 (7 bases). The CDR3 spans 18 residues. Germline loops: CDR1 SGDLS, CDR2 YYNGEE. The V and J ends lost 0 bases and 0 bases respectively, with 17 bases between them. Written as DNA, the CDR3 is TGTGCCAGCAGCGTAGCCGGGACAGAGGGGACTAGCACAGATACGCAGTATTTT. Translating it yields CASSVAGTEGTSTDTQYF.

The V and J genes are TRBV6-2 or TRBV6-3 and TRBJ2-1; 10 nucleotides match TRBD2. The CDR3 spans 14 residues. Unmatched junction bases numbered 5, after V lost 8 bases and J lost 4 bases. Germline CDR1 is MNHEY and CDR2 is SVGEGT. DNA of the CDR3: TGTGCCAGCTCCGGGACTAGCGTTTACAATGAGCAGTTCTTC. Amino acid sequence: CASSGTSVYNEQFF.

The rearrangement uses TRBV20-1 and TRBJ2-7, with TRBD1 matching over 12 bases. The CDR3 has 14 amino acids. After removal of 2 bases from V and 11 bases from J, the junction contained 10 bases not matched to a gene. Germline V gene data show CDR1 as DFQATT and CDR2 as SNEGSKA (reference sequence). The CDR3 loop is CSARIRDRGPLEYF. CDR3 coding DNA: TGCAGTGCTAGAATCAGGGACAGGGGGCCCCTGGAGTACTTC.